This passage covers 27 T cell receptor beta chains from one sample sequenced in a study of blood T cells in healthy people across ages. Together with a sample-barcoded 5' primer, a J-beta primer mix was included in a second PCR lasting roughly 6 to 12 cycles. TCRdb processed the 5' RACE reads anew with MiXCR; each CDR3 protein has one entry. Among hundreds of thousands of distinct CDR3 sequences listed, 32% were seen once. Sequenced input: blood. These receptors all come from a woman older than 75 in good health.

This clonotype was observed many times. J is TRBJ2-1 and V is TRBV15, with D maybe TRBD2 (6 bases). The CDR3 has 17 amino acids. The V gene lost 6 bases and the J gene lost 4 bases, with 22 bases spanning the gap. Germline assignment: CDR1 LNHNV and CDR2 YYDKDF (reference sequence). The CDR3 region has the DNA TGTGCCACCAGTAAAACCCAGGCGGGGAACTTTTACAATGAGCAGTTCTTC. Translation: CATSKTQAGNFYNEQFF.

This clonotype was found many times. The chain has TRBV11-2 and TRBJ2-5, with 9 bases aligning to TRBD1. Trimming at V came to 1 base and at J to 3 bases, leaving 9 bases not matched to a gene. This CDR3 contains 17 residues. CDR1 is SGHAT, CDR2 FQNNGV, per germline. The DNA for the CDR3 is TGTGCCAGCAGCTTAGGTCTTAGGGGGACAGGGAAAGAGACCCAGTACTTC. Residues: CASSLGLRGTGKETQYF.

This clonotype was recorded at least ten times. The chain recombines TRBV5-1 with TRBJ1-1, with TRBD1 matching over 8 bases. CDR1 is SGHRS, CDR2 YFSETQ, per germline. This CDR3 has 14 residues. V dropped 5 bases and J dropped 1; count of bases not matched to a gene: 4. In DNA form, the CDR3 reads TGCGCCAGCAGATCCGGGACAGGGAACACTGAAGCTTTCTTT. Residues: CASRSGTGNTEAFF.

This clonotype occurred a few times. The chain uses TRBV7-2 and TRBJ1-5; D remains ambiguous. The germline CDR1 and CDR2 sequences are SGHTA and FQGNSA. Trimming removed 2 bases at V and 9 bases at J, with 11 bases between. The CDR3 totals 13 residues. CDR3 in amino acids: CASSLSGIWPQHF. The CDR3 bases are TGTGCCAGCAGCTTAAGTGGGATATGGCCCCAGCATTTT.

Remarks on this clonotype: Germline and junction disagree at one end, which may indicate a read error. This chain links TRBV7-2 with TRBJ1-1; D is unresolved. The CDR3 runs 14 residues. Germline V gene sequence: CDR1 SGHTA, CDR2 FQGNSA. The CDR3 DNA reads TGTGCCTGCAGCCTCTCCCGGTGGAACACTGAAGCTTTCTTT. Protein product: CACSLSRWNTEAFF.

About this clonotype itself: At one of its ends the junction is not consistent with the germline gene, which may arise from a read error. V gene TRBV20-1 combines with J gene TRBJ2-4; D might be TRBD2 (5 bases). The CDR3 consists of 15 residues. CDR1 is DFQATT, CDR2 SNEGSKA, per germline (reference sequence). In DNA, the CDR3 is TGCAGTGCCAGAGGGCCGGGGATCAGGTCCCACGAGCAGTGCTTC. As protein: CSARGPGIRSHEQCF.

There are many counts of this clonotype. The rearrangement links TRBV12-3 or TRBV12-4 to TRBJ1-2; D may be TRBD1 (6 bases). Trimming pared 0 bases from V and 8 bases from J, leaving 10 bases between. The CDR3 runs to 13 residues. The CDR3 here is CASSLADSLGYTF. CDR3 coding DNA: TGTGCCAGCAGTTTAGCGGACAGCCTAGGCTACACCTTC.

This clonotype was recorded at least ten times. The chain joins TRBV5-1 to TRBJ2-6; D is unclear. Germline values: CDR1 SGHRS, CDR2 YFSETQ. Trimming took 5 bases from V and 0 from J, leaving 9 bases between them. The CDR3 is made up of 15 amino acids. DNA for the CDR3: TGCGCCAGCAGTCCCCGGATCTCTGGGGCCAACGTCCTGACTTTC. Protein sequence: CASSPRISGANVLTF.

A remark on this clonotype: The junction departs from the called germline gene at one end, perhaps through a read error. The chain is built from TRBV20-1 and TRBJ2-4; D is unclear. The CDR3 runs 13 residues. Germline V CDR1 and CDR2: DFQATT, SNEGSKA (reference sequence). This CDR3 is CSASGTTKNIQYF. Here the CDR3 DNA reads TGCAGTGCTAGTGGTACAACCAAGAACATTCAGTACTTC.

The rearrangement links TRBV19 to TRBJ2-4, with a weak D call TRBD1 (7 bases). V was pared by 5 bases and J by 4 bases, with 12 bases between. CDR3 size: 14 residues. The germline V gene encodes CDR1 LNHDA and CDR2 SQIVND (reference sequence). For the CDR3, the DNA is TGTGCCAGTAGTCCGACAGGGACTAAAAACATTCAGTACTTC. Translation: CASSPTGTKNIQYF. Full variable domain (rest looked up from reference TRBV19 and TRBJ2-4): DGGITQSPKYLFRKEGQNVTLSCEQNLNHDAMYWYRQDPGQGLRLIYYSQIVNDFQKGDIAEGYSVSREKKESFPLTVTSAQKNPTAFYLCASSPTGTKNIQYFGAGTRLSVL.

In its sample, this clonotype was seen a few times. The genes are TRBV6-1 and TRBJ2-7; 9 nucleotides agree with TRBD2. This CDR3 has 15 residues. The germline V gene has CDR1 MNHNS and CDR2 SASEGT. The trim removed 6 bases at V and 3 bases at J, leaving 9 bases unmatched. The CDR3 coding sequence is TGTGCCAGCAGCGAACTAGCGGGTGTCCTCTACGAGCAGTACTTC. It translates to CASSELAGVLYEQYF.

This clonotype was seen ten or more times. The chain employs TRBV28 and TRBJ1-5, with no clear D. V was shortened by 9 bases and J by 4 bases, with 7 bases between the two germline ends. CDR1 is MDHEN and CDR2 is SYDVKM in the germline V gene. The CDR3 sequence is 11 residues long. The CDR3 region is CASMKNQPQHF. The CDR3 bases are TGTGCCAGTATGAAAAATCAGCCCCAGCATTTT.

This clonotype was detected a few times. This may arise from a read error, as a much more abundant clone is one base away. The gene calls are TRBV6-5 and TRBJ1-5; no reliable D call. Trimming cost V 6 bases and J 7 bases, with 13 bases left between them. This CDR3 contains 13 residues. Germline V lookup: CDR1 MNHEY, CDR2 SVGAGI. CDR3 nucleotide sequence: TGTGCCAGCAGGTATCTCGGGAACCAGCCCCAGCATTTT. Protein: CASRYLGNQPQHF.

About this clonotype itself: This may stem from a read error, because a much larger clone lies one nucleotide away. This chain connects TRBV6-5 to TRBJ2-7, with TRBD1 matching 8 bases. Germline loops: CDR1 MNHEY, CDR2 SVGAGI. The CDR3 contains 15 residues. CDR3 coding DNA: TGTGCCAACAGTAGTCCGGGACAGGTTACTCCTGAGCAGTACTTC. Protein: CANSSPGQVTPEQYF.

This clonotype has ten or more counts. This sequence joins TRBV15 and TRBJ1-5; maybe TRBD1 (5 bases). There are 13 residues in the CDR3. Germline V lookup: CDR1 LNHNV, CDR2 YYDKDF (reference sequence). V lost 3 bases, J lost 11 bases, and 14 bases lay in between. The CDR3 sequence: CATSRTTQGAQHF. The CDR3 nucleotides are TGTGCCACCAGCAGGACAACCCAGGGAGCCCAGCATTTT.

This sequence joins TRBV6-5 and TRBJ2-7; 7 bases agree with TRBD2. The J call may not be correct, given that the DNA end is closer to TRBJ2-5. The length of the CDR3 is 14 residues. Germline CDR1 is MNHEY and CDR2 is SVGAGI. In DNA, the CDR3 is TGTGCCAGCAATAAACTCGCGGGGGAAGAGACCCAGTACTTC. It specifies CASNKLAGEETQYF.

As concerns this clonotype: Given a much more abundant clone one base away, this may be a read error. The chain uses TRBV9 and TRBJ2-1, with TRBD1 matching over 11 bases. The J call is doubtful: the DNA matches TRBJ2-7 better. CDR3 length: 15 amino acids. Germline-derived CDR1 and CDR2 are SGDLS and YYNGEE. The CDR3 here is CASSVAGQGAPEQYF. The DNA for the CDR3 is TGTGCCAGCAGCGTAGCAGGACAGGGGGCGCCTGAGCAGTACTTC.

This clonotype came up many times. The gene calls are TRBV5-1 and TRBJ2-3, with a possible D match to TRBD1 (6 bases). Germline loops: CDR1 SGHRS, CDR2 YFSETQ. With 4 bases removed from V and 4 bases from J, the gap between germline ends came to 16 bases. The CDR3 sequence is 15 residues long. As DNA, the CDR3 is TGCGCCAGCAGCCTCCGACAGGATAGCGCAGATACGCAGTATTTT. Encoded protein: CASSLRQDSADTQYF.

This clonotype was seen ten or more times. The chain links TRBV30 to TRBJ2-1, with D perhaps TRBD2 (5 bases). The CDR3 loop spans 12 amino acids. CDR1 is GTSNPN and CDR2 is SVGIG in the germline V gene (reference sequence). Trimming removed 2 bases from V and 10 bases from J, with 12 bases in between. CDR3 region: CAWSPQGGEQFF. The CDR3 nucleotides are TGTGCCTGGAGTCCTCAAGGAGGAGAGCAGTTCTTC.

The rearrangement links TRBV28 to TRBJ1-1; D remains unclear. This CDR3 comprises 14 residues. Trimming removed 3 bases from V and 3 bases from J, with 11 bases in between. Germline V gene sequence: CDR1 MDHEN, CDR2 SYDVKM. DNA of the CDR3: TGTGCCAGCAGTTTCTCAAGGCGCCACACTGAAGCTTTCTTT. This codes for CASSFSRRHTEAFF.

In this sample, this clonotype turned up many times. The rearrangement uses TRBV29-1 and TRBJ1-2, with D possibly being TRBD1 (5 bases). The CDR3 loop spans 14 amino acids. From germline, CDR1 is SQVTM and CDR2 ANQGSEA. Trimming removed 4 bases at V and 0 bases at J, with 12 bases between. CDR3 coding DNA: TGCAGCGTTGTTGGGGGGACCGCTAACTATGGCTACACCTTC. Translating it yields CSVVGGTANYGYTF.

This clonotype was observed at least ten times. The V call is TRBV30, the J call TRBJ2-5; 9 bases fit TRBD2. V lost 8 bases, J lost 4 bases, and 8 bases stayed unmatched. Germline loops: CDR1 GTSNPN, CDR2 SVGIG (reference sequence). This CDR3 is built from 13 residues. The CDR3, as DNA: TGTGCCAGAAGCGGGGGGTTGGTAGAGACCCAGTACTTC. Amino acid sequence: CARSGGLVETQYF.

This clonotype was seen at least ten times. The V and J genes are TRBV20-1 and TRBJ2-7, with D possibly matching TRBD1 (6 bases). Germline V gene lookup returns CDR1 DFQATT and CDR2 SNEGSKA (reference sequence). V dropped 4 bases and J dropped 4 bases, with 17 bases sitting between them. This CDR3 has 14 amino acids. The CDR3 nucleotides are TGCAGTGCTACCCCAAGGGGGAAGCTATACGAGCAGTACTTC. It specifies CSATPRGKLYEQYF.

V is TRBV5-1 and J is TRBJ2-7; 9 positions match TRBD1. This CDR3 is 14 amino acids long. Germline loops: CDR1 SGHRS, CDR2 YFSETQ. Germline trimming cut 4 bases from V and 6 bases from J; bases unmatched to any gene: 8. The CDR3 protein is CASSATGTGSEQYF. Here the CDR3 DNA reads TGCGCCAGCAGCGCGACCGGGACAGGGTCCGAGCAGTACTTC.

This clonotype has only a few counts. This may come from a read error, since a much larger clone is one base off. The chain has TRBV6-1 and TRBJ2-1; the match to TRBD1 covers 8 bases. The J call may not be correct, given that the DNA end is closer to TRBJ2-7. The CDR3 totals 14 residues. From germline, CDR1 is MNHNS and CDR2 SASEGT. CDR3 DNA sequence: TGTGCCAGCAGGGAAAGACAGGGGTACAATGAGCAGTACTTC. This encodes CASRERQGYNEQYF.

There are many counts of this clonotype. V usage is TRBV7-9 and J usage is TRBJ1-1; a possible D gene is TRBD1 (5 bases). V was pared by 4 bases and J by 3 bases, with 18 bases between. The CDR3 spans 16 residues. Looked up from germline, CDR1 is SEHNR and CDR2 is FQNEAQ (reference sequence). Here the CDR3 DNA reads TGTGCCAGCAGCTCAGGGCGAAAAGTGGGAGACACTGAAGCTTTCTTT. It translates to CASSSGRKVGDTEAFF. Variable domain in full (rest from reference TRBV7-9 and TRBJ1-1): DTGVSQNPRHKITKRGQNVTFRCDPISEHNRLYWYRQTLGQGPEFLTYFQNEAQLEKSRLLSDRFSAERPKGSFSTLEIQRTEQGDSAMYLCASSSGRKVGDTEAFFGQGTRLTVV.

This clonotype came up many times. The chain couples TRBV6-2 or TRBV6-3 to TRBJ1-5, with TRBD1 matching 7 bases. V trimming: 6 bases; J trimming: 0 bases; junction bases outside the gene matches: 5. Germline assignment: CDR1 MNHEY and CDR2 SVGEGT. The CDR3 runs 15 residues. The CDR3 bases are TGTGCCAGCAGAAGAGACAGGGCTAGCAATCAGCCCCAGCATTTT. This sequence encodes CASRRDRASNQPQHF.